This is a list of T cell receptor beta chains from one sample in a study of shared clonotypes between healthy human individuals. Produced via immunoSEQ multiplex PCR; TCRdb's table is partial and in-frame only. The sample shows roughly 2.2 million clones, about 90% of them seen only once. The specimen sequenced was naive CD4+ T cells from PBMCs. The receptors originated from a man younger than 35 in good health. Some clones in this sample may be carry-over from other donors' samples. Both conserved end residues are part of each CDR3. Fields, in order: clone size, J gene, D gene, V gene, CDR3 DNA, CDR3 protein. A D gene is named only where the DNA matches it firmly. Only part of the rows carry a size: once, few, many, or a class if the clone is expanded.

clone size: .; J gene: TRBJ1-1; D gene: .; V gene: TRBV15; CDR3 DNA: TGTGCCACCAGCAGAGGCGTGAGGACTGAAGCTTTCTTT; CDR3 protein: CATSRGVRTEAFF
clone size: .; J gene: TRBJ2-1; D gene: TRBD2; V gene: TRBV5-1; CDR3 DNA: TGCGCCAGCAGCCGATCGGGACTAGCGGGAGGATCCTCCTACAATGAGCAGTTCTTC; CDR3 protein: CASSRSGLAGGSSYNEQFF
clone size: .; J gene: TRBJ2-7; D gene: TRBD2; V gene: TRBV18; CDR3 DNA: TGTGCCAGCTCACCACCGGGACTAGGGTTCGGGTACGAGCAGTACTTC; CDR3 protein: CASSPPGLGFGYEQYF
clone size: .; J gene: TRBJ2-7; D gene: .; V gene: TRBV27; CDR3 DNA: TGTGCCAGCAGTGTCCTTGGGAGGACAAACTACGAGCAGTACTTC; CDR3 protein: CASSVLGRTNYEQYF
clone size: .; J gene: TRBJ2-1; D gene: TRBD2; V gene: TRBV19; CDR3 DNA: TGTGCCAGTAGAAGCGGGACTAGCGGGAGGGGCTACAATGAGCAGTTCTTC; CDR3 protein: CASRSGTSGRGYNEQFF
clone size: .; J gene: TRBJ2-5; D gene: TRBD2; V gene: TRBV19; CDR3 DNA: TGTGCCAGTAGTATCCCCTATCCGGGACTAGCGGGAGGGCCGTATCAAGAGACCCAGTACTTC; CDR3 protein: CASSIPYPGLAGGPYQETQYF
clone size: .; J gene: TRBJ2-3; D gene: TRBD2; V gene: TRBV7-2; CDR3 DNA: TGTGCCAGCAGCTTAAGAGGGACTAGCGCCACAGATACGCAGTATTTT; CDR3 protein: CASSLRGTSATDTQYF
clone size: .; J gene: TRBJ2-7; D gene: TRBD1; V gene: TRBV30; CDR3 DNA: TGTGCCTGGAGGGGGACAGGCGAACCCTACGAGCAGTACTTC; CDR3 protein: CAWRGTGEPYEQYF
clone size: .; J gene: TRBJ2-1; D gene: .; V gene: TRBV7-2; CDR3 DNA: TGTGCCAGCAGCTTGAGCCGGGACTTTAATGAGCAGTTCTTC; CDR3 protein: CASSLSRDFNEQFF
clone size: .; J gene: TRBJ2-1; D gene: .; V gene: TRBV30; CDR3 DNA: TGTGCCTGGGAGGGACTGGCGCACAATGAGCAGTTCTTC; CDR3 protein: CAWEGLAHNEQFF
clone size: .; J gene: TRBJ2-5; D gene: TRBD1; V gene: TRBV7-9; CDR3 DNA: TGTGCCAGCAGCTTAGCCGGGACAGAAAAGACCCAGTACTTC; CDR3 protein: CASSLAGTEKTQYF
clone size: .; J gene: TRBJ2-3; D gene: TRBD1; V gene: TRBV18; CDR3 DNA: TGTGCCAGCTCACGGGGACAGGGATTCACAGATACGCAGTATTTT; CDR3 protein: CASSRGQGFTDTQYF
clone size: .; J gene: TRBJ2-5; D gene: TRBD1; V gene: TRBV2; CDR3 DNA: TGTGCCAGCAGTGATCGTGGACAGGGGTTAGAGACCCAGTACTTC; CDR3 protein: CASSDRGQGLETQYF
clone size: .; J gene: TRBJ2-5; D gene: .; V gene: TRBV6-5; CDR3 DNA: TGTGCCAGCAGTCCCCAAGTCCAAGAGACCCAGTACTTC; CDR3 protein: CASSPQVQETQYF
clone size: .; J gene: TRBJ2-3; D gene: TRBD2; V gene: TRBV7-9; CDR3 DNA: TGTGCCAGCAGCTTAGGGGGGACTAGGGTCACAGATACGCAGTATTTT; CDR3 protein: CASSLGGTRVTDTQYF
clone size: .; J gene: TRBJ1-1; D gene: .; V gene: TRBV7-2; CDR3 DNA: TGTGCCAGCAGGCCTCTAGTGGGAACTGAAGCTTTCTTT; CDR3 protein: CASRPLVGTEAFF
clone size: .; J gene: TRBJ2-2; D gene: .; V gene: TRBV28; CDR3 DNA: TGTGCCAGCAGTTTTCAAGGGCCGAACACCGGGGAGCTGTTTTTT; CDR3 protein: CASSFQGPNTGELFF
clone size: .; J gene: TRBJ2-7; D gene: TRBD1; V gene: TRBV18; CDR3 DNA: TGTGCCAGCTCCCATCCAGGACAGGGGGGAGCCTACGAGCAGTACTTC; CDR3 protein: CASSHPGQGGAYEQYF
clone size: .; J gene: TRBJ1-2; D gene: TRBD1; V gene: TRBV4-2; CDR3 DNA: TGTGCCAGCAGCCCTTCACAGGGGGGCGATGGCTACACCTTC; CDR3 protein: CASSPSQGGDGYTF
clone size: .; J gene: TRBJ2-5; D gene: .; V gene: TRBV30; CDR3 DNA: TGTGCCTGGACACTACTTACAGGGCAAGAGACCCAGTACTTC; CDR3 protein: CAWTLLTGQETQYF
clone size: once; J gene: TRBJ1-1; D gene: .; V gene: TRBV6-1; CDR3 DNA: TGTGCCAGCAGTGAATTTACCGGGGGCACTGAAGCTTTCTTT; CDR3 protein: CASSEFTGGTEAFF
clone size: once; J gene: TRBJ2-7; D gene: .; V gene: TRBV28; CDR3 DNA: TGTGCCAGCAGACGTGGACCGAGCTCCTACGAGCAGTACTTC; CDR3 protein: CASRRGPSSYEQYF
clone size: .; J gene: TRBJ1-4; D gene: .; V gene: TRBV29-1; CDR3 DNA: TGCAGCGTAATTTATGCAACTAATGAAAAACTGTTTTTT; CDR3 protein: CSVIYATNEKLFF
clone size: .; J gene: TRBJ2-7; D gene: .; V gene: TRBV4-2; CDR3 DNA: TGTGCCAGCAGCCAAGTCCGCGGGAACTACGAGCAGTACTTC; CDR3 protein: CASSQVRGNYEQYF
clone size: .; J gene: TRBJ1-5; D gene: .; V gene: TRBV27; CDR3 DNA: TGTGCCAGCAGCCCCATTTCCACAGGGAATCAGCCCCAGCATTTT; CDR3 protein: CASSPISTGNQPQHF
clone size: .; J gene: TRBJ2-3; D gene: TRBD1; V gene: TRBV5-4; CDR3 DNA: TGTGCCAGCAGCTGGGTACAGGGGGGCATCGGCACAGATACGCAGTATTTT; CDR3 protein: CASSWVQGGIGTDTQYF
clone size: .; J gene: TRBJ2-5; D gene: .; V gene: TRBV6-1; CDR3 DNA: TGTGCCAGCAGGGTCAGGGAGACCCAGTACTTC; CDR3 protein: CASRVRETQYF
clone size: .; J gene: TRBJ1-5; D gene: .; V gene: TRBV28; CDR3 DNA: TGTGCCAGCAGCAACACCTATCAGCCCCAGCATTTT; CDR3 protein: CASSNTYQPQHF
clone size: .; J gene: TRBJ2-6; D gene: TRBD2; V gene: TRBV10-3; CDR3 DNA: TGTGCCGCTTCTCCCTGGAGTTTGGGAGGGTTGGGGGCCAACGTCCTGACTTTC; CDR3 protein: CAASPWSLGGLGANVLTF
clone size: .; J gene: TRBJ1-5; D gene: .; V gene: TRBV10-3; CDR3 DNA: TGTGCCATCAGCCCCGAAGATAGGCCCCAGCATTTT; CDR3 protein: CAISPEDRPQHF
clone size: .; J gene: TRBJ2-1; D gene: .; V gene: TRBV10-3; CDR3 DNA: TGTGCCATCAATGACTACAGGGAAAACAATGAGCAGTTCTTC; CDR3 protein: CAINDYRENNEQFF
clone size: .; J gene: TRBJ2-1; D gene: .; V gene: TRBV5-1; CDR3 DNA: TGCGCCAGCCGGAGCGTCAATGAGCAGTTCTTC; CDR3 protein: CASRSVNEQFF
clone size: few; J gene: TRBJ2-5; D gene: .; V gene: TRBV4-2; CDR3 DNA: TGTGCCAGCAGCCAAGATTCTGAAGTCGAGGGGAAGACCCAGTACTTC; CDR3 protein: CASSQDSEVEGKTQYF
clone size: .; J gene: TRBJ2-7; D gene: TRBD2; V gene: TRBV19; CDR3 DNA: TGTGCCAGTAGTATAGGACTAGCGGGAGGAACCAGCTCCTACGAGCAGTACTTC; CDR3 protein: CASSIGLAGGTSSYEQYF
clone size: .; J gene: TRBJ2-2; D gene: TRBD1; V gene: TRBV5-4; CDR3 DNA: TGTGCCAGCAGCCTCGGACAGGGGGCTAGCACCGGGGAGCTGTTTTTT; CDR3 protein: CASSLGQGASTGELFF
clone size: .; J gene: TRBJ2-1; D gene: .; V gene: TRBV5-4; CDR3 DNA: TGTGCCAGCAGCAACACAGGGAAGGGTGGCAATGAGCAGTTCTTC; CDR3 protein: CASSNTGKGGNEQFF
clone size: .; J gene: TRBJ1-2; D gene: .; V gene: TRBV14; CDR3 DNA: TGTGCCAGCAGCCAAGGCCGAAATCCTGGCTATGGCTACACCTTC; CDR3 protein: CASSQGRNPGYGYTF
clone size: .; J gene: TRBJ2-2; D gene: TRBD2; V gene: TRBV7-3; CDR3 DNA: TGTGCCAGCAGCTCCGGACTAGCGGGATACACCGGGGAGCTGTTTTTT; CDR3 protein: CASSSGLAGYTGELFF
clone size: .; J gene: TRBJ2-2; D gene: .; V gene: TRBV11-2; CDR3 DNA: TGTGCCAGCAGCTGGGGACTGGAGAACACCGGGGAGCTGTTTTTT; CDR3 protein: CASSWGLENTGELFF
clone size: once; J gene: TRBJ2-1; D gene: TRBD1; V gene: TRBV15; CDR3 DNA: TGTGCCACCAGCAGAAAGACAGGGGAGAGGTCCTTCTTC; CDR3 protein: CATSRKTGERSFF
clone size: few; J gene: TRBJ1-1; D gene: .; V gene: TRBV5-4; CDR3 DNA: TGTGCCAGCAGCTTTTCGTATGTCGATGAAGCTTTCTTT; CDR3 protein: CASSFSYVDEAFF